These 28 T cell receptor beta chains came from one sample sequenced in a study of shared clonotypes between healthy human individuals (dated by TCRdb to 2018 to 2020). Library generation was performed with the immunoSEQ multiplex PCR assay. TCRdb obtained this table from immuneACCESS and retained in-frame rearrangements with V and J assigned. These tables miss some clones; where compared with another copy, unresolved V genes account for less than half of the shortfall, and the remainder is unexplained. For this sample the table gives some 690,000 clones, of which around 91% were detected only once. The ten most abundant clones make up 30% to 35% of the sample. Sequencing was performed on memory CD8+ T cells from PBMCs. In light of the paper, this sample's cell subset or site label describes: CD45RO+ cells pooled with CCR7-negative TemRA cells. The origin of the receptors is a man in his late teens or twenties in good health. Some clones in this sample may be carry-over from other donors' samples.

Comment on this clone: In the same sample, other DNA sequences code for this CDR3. CDR3 residues: CASSLERNQPQHF. CDR3 DNA: TGCGCCAGCAGCCTCGAGAGAAATCAGCCCCAGCATTTT. This chain connects TRBV4-3 to TRBJ1-5; D not certain. The CDR3 spans 13 residues. The germline gives CDR1 LGHNA, CDR2 YSLEER. Trimming cost V 4 bases and J 4 bases, with 8 bases left between them.

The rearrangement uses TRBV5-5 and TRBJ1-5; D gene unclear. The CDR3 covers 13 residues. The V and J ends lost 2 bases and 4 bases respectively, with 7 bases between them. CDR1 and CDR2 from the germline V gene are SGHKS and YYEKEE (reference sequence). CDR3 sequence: CASSLRWNQPQHF. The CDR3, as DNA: TGTGCCAGCAGCTTACGCTGGAATCAGCCCCAGCATTTT.

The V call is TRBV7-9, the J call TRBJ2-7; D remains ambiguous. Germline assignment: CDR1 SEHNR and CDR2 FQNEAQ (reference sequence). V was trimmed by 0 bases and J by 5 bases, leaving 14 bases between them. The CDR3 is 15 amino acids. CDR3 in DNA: TGTGCCAGCAGCTTAGCCGTATGGGAATCCCACGAGCAGTACTTC. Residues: CASSLAVWESHEQYF.

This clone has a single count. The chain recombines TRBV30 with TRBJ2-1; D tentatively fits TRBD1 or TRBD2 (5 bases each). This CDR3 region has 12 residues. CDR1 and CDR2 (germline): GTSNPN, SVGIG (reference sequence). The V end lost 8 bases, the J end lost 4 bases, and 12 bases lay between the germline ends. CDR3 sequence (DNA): TGTGCCCAGGGCGGAGGTTACAATGAGCAGTTCTTC. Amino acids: CAQGGGYNEQFF.

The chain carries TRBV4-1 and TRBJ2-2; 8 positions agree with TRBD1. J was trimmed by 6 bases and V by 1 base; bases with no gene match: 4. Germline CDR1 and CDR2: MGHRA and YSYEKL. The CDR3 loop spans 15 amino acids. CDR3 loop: CASSQAGTGPGELFF. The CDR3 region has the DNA TGCGCCAGCAGCCAAGCCGGGACAGGTCCCGGGGAGCTGTTTTTT.

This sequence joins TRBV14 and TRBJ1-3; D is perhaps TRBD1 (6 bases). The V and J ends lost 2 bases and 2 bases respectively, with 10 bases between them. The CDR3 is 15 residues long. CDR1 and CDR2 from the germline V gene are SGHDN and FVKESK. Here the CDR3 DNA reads TGTGCCAGCAGCCAACGGAACAGGGCTGGAAACACCATATATTTT. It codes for CASSQRNRAGNTIYF.

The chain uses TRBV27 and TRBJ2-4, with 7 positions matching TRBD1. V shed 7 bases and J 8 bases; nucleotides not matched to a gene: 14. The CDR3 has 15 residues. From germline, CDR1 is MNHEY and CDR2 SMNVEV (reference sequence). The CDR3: CASIPRQGVSDIQYF. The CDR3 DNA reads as TGTGCCAGCATCCCCAGGCAGGGGGTTTCTGACATTCAGTACTTC.

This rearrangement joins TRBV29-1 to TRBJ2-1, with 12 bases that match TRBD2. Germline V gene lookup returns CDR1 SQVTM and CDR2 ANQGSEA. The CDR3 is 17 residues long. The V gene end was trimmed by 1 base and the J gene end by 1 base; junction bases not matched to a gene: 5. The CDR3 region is CSVEGTSGIGSYNEQFF. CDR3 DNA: TGCAGCGTTGAAGGGACTAGCGGGATAGGGTCCTACAATGAGCAGTTCTTC.

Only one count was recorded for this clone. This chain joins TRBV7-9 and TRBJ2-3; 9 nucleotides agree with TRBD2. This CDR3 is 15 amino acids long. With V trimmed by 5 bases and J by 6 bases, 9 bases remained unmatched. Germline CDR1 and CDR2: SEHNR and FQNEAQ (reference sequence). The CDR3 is CASSPSGSGSDTQYF. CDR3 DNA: TGTGCCAGCAGCCCCTCGGGTAGCGGGAGTGATACGCAGTATTTT.

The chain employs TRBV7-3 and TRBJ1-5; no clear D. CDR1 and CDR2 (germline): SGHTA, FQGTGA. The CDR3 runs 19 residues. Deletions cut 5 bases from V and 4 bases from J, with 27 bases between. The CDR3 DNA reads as TGTGCCAGCAGCGAAAGTATCCGGGCCAACCCCGACGGGAATCAGCCCCAGCATTTT. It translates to CASSESIRANPDGNQPQHF.

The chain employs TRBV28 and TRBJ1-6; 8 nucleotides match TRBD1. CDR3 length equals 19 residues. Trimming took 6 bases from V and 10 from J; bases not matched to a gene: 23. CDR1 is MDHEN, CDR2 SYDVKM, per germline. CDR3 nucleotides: TGTGCCAGCAGCCTCTTTGGGGGGGACAGGACGGACTTGGTGTCACCCCTCCACTTT. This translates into CASSLFGGDRTDLVSPLHF.

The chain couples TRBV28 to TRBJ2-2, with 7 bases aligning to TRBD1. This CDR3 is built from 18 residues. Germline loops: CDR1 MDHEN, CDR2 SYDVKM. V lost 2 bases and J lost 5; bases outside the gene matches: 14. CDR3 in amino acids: CASSLGLLQGPKTGELFF. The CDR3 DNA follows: TGTGCCAGCAGTTTAGGCCTCTTACAGGGGCCTAAAACCGGGGAGCTGTTTTTT.

The CDR3 loop reads CASTWDTFTDTQYF. CDR3 bases: TGTGCCAGCACCTGGGACACATTCACAGATACGCAGTATTTT. The V call is TRBV5-4, the J call TRBJ2-3, with a possible D match to TRBD1 (6 bases). Between the trimmed V and J ends, which lost 6 bases and 2 bases, there was a span of 13 bases. The V gene's germline CDR1 is SGHNT and CDR2 YYREEE (reference sequence). The CDR3 covers 14 residues.

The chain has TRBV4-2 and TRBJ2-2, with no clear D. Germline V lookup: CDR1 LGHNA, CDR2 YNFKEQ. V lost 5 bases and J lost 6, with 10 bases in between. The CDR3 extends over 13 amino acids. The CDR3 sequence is CASSYSLAGELFF. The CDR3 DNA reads TGTGCCAGCAGCTACTCTTTGGCCGGGGAGCTGTTTTTT.

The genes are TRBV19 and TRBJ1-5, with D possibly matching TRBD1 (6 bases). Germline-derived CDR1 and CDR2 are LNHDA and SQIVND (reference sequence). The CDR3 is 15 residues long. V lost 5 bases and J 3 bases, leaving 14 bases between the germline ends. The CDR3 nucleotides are TGTGCCAGTAGTCCACGACAGGCTACCAATCAGCCCCAGCATTTT. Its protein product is CASSPRQATNQPQHF.

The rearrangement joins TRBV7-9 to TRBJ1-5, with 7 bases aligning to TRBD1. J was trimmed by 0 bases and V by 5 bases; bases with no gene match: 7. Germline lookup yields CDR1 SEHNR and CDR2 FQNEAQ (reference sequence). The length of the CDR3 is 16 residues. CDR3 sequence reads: CASSLQGIHSNQPQHF. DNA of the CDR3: TGTGCCAGCAGCCTACAGGGGATACATAGCAATCAGCCCCAGCATTTT.

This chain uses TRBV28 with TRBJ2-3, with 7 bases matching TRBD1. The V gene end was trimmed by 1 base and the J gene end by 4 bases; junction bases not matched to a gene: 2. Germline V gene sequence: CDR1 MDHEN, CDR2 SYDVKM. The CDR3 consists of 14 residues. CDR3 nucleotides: TGTGCCAGCAGTTTATACAGGGGAGCAGATACGCAGTATTTT. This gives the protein CASSLYRGADTQYF. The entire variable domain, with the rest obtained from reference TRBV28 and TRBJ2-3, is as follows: DVKVTQSSRYLVKRTGEKVFLECVQDMDHENMFWYRQDPGLGLRLIYFSYDVKMKEKGDIPEGYSVSREKKERFSLILESASTNQTSMYLCASSLYRGADTQYFGPGTRLTVL.

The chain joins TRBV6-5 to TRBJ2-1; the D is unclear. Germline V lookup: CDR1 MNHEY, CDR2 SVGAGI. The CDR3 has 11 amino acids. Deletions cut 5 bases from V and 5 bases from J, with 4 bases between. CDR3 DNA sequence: TGTGCCAGCAGTGGTGACAATGAGCAGTTCTTC. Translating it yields CASSGDNEQFF.

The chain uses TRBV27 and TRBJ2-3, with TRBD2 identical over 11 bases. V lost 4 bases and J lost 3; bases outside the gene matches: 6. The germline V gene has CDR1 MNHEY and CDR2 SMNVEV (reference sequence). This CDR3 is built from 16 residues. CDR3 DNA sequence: TGTGCCAGCAGTTCCGGACTAGCGGGTACTACAGATACGCAGTATTTT. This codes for CASSSGLAGTTDTQYF.

In DNA, the CDR3 is TGTGCCAGCAGTTCCCCACGGACTAGCGGGAGAAGCACAGATACGCAGTATTTT. Its protein is CASSSPRTSGRSTDTQYF. The V gene is TRBV28, the J gene TRBJ2-3; 13 nucleotides line up with TRBD2. The CDR3 consists of 18 residues. Trimming took 4 bases from V and 0 from J; bases not matched to a gene: 7. Germline-derived CDR1 and CDR2 are MDHEN and SYDVKM.

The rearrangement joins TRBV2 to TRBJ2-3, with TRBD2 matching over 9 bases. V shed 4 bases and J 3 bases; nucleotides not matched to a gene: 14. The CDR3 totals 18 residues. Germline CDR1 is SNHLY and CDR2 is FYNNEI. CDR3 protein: CASSGARGGLAFTDTQYF. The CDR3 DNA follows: TGTGCCAGCAGTGGGGCTCGGGGGGGACTAGCTTTTACAGATACGCAGTATTTT.

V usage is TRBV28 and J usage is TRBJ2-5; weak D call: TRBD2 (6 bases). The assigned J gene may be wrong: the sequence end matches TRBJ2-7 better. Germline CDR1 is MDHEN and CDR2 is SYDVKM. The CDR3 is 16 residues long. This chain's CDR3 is CASSLPGLTSSYEQYF. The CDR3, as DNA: TGTGCCAGCAGTCTACCGGGACTCACCTCCTCCTACGAGCAGTACTTC.

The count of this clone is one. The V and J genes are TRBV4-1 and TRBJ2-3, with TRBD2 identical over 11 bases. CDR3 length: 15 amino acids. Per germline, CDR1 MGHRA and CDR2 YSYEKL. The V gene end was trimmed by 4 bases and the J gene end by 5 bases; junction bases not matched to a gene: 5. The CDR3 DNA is TGCGCCAGCAGCCTTAGCGGGAGGGCCGGAGATACGCAGTATTTT. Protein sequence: CASSLSGRAGDTQYF.

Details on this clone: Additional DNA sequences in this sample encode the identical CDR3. In DNA form, the CDR3 reads TGTGCCAGTAGTATACGGGGGAGCAATCAGCCCCAGCATTTT. Translated, it gives CASSIRGSNQPQHF. This chain joins TRBV19 and TRBJ1-5, with D possibly being TRBD1 (5 bases). Germline-derived CDR1 and CDR2 are LNHDA and SQIVND (reference sequence). Trimming stripped 2 bases from V and 1 base from J, with 6 bases between. The CDR3 has 14 amino acids.

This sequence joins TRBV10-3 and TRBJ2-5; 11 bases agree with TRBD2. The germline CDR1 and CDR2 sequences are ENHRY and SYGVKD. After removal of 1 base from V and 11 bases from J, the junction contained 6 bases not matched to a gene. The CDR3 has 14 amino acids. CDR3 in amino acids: CAISEWTSGSLQYF. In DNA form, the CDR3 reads TGTGCCATCAGTGAGTGGACTAGCGGGTCTCTACAGTACTTC.

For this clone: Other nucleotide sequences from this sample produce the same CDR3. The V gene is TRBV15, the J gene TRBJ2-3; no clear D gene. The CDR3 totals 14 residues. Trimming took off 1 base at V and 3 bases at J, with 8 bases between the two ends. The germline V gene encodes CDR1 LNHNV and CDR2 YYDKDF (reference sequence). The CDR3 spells CATSRAGRTDTQYF. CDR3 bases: TGTGCCACCAGCAGAGCCGGACGGACAGATACGCAGTATTTT.

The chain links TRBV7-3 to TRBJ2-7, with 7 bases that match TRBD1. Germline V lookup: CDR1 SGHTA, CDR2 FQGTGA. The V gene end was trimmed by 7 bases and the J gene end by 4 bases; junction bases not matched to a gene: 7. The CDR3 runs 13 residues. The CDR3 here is CASNRDSKYEQYF. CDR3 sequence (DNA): TGTGCCAGCAACCGGGACAGCAAGTACGAGCAGTACTTC.

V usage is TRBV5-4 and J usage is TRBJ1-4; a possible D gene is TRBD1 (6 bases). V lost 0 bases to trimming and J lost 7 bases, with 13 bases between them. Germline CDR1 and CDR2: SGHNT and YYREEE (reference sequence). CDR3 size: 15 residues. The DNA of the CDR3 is TGTGCCAGCAGCTTGGGCCGGGGGGCCCCTGAAAAACTGTTTTTT. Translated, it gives CASSLGRGAPEKLFF. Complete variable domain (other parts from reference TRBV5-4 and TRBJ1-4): ETGVTQSPTHLIKTRGQQVTLRCSSQSGHNTVSWYQQALGQGPQFIFQYYREEENGRGNFPPRFSGLQFPNYSSELNVNALELDDSALYLCASSLGRGAPEKLFFGSGTQLSVL.